The next 26 T cell receptor beta chains were all read from a single sample in a study of cytomegalovirus exposure and HLA in healthy donors. PCR involved 60 Vbeta and 13 Jbeta primers. Measured with immunoSEQ multiplex PCR; TCRdb has only the in-frame clones, and not every one. Altogether hundreds of clones are present, approximately 55% being singletons, with the ten largest covering roughly 28%. Sequenced input: PBMCs. The receptors derive from a man in his forties or fifties in good health and CMV-seronegative.

The chain recombines TRBV19 with TRBJ2-7; D is possibly TRBD2 (6 bases). This CDR3 is 13 amino acids long. Germline V CDR1 and CDR2: LNHDA, SQIVND (reference sequence). V was clipped by 8 bases and J by 2 bases, with 13 bases between them. Here the CDR3 DNA reads TGTGCCAGTGGGGCGGGATCAGCCTACGAGCAGTACTTC. This encodes CASGAGSAYEQYF. The full variable domain, rest sourced from reference TRBV19 and TRBJ2-7, is DGGITQSPKYLFRKEGQNVTLSCEQNLNHDAMYWYRQDPGQGLRLIYYSQIVNDFQKGDIAEGYSVSREKKESFPLTVTSAQKNPTAFYLCASGAGSAYEQYFGPGTRLTVT.

This clone was found a few times. The chain has TRBV4-3 and TRBJ1-1, with 9 bases fitting TRBD1. Germline values: CDR1 LGHNA, CDR2 YSLEER. V gave up 6 bases and J gave up 5 bases; unmatched junction bases: 7. The CDR3 consists of 14 residues. The CDR3 DNA reads as TGCGCCAGCAGTCCCGGGACAGGGTATACTGAAGCTTTCTTT. It is translated as CASSPGTGYTEAFF.

The rearrangement joins TRBV18 to TRBJ1-5; 10 positions match TRBD1. Per germline, CDR1 KGHSH and CDR2 LQKENI. V shed 3 bases and J 5 bases; nucleotides not matched to a gene: 1. The CDR3 has 14 residues. CDR3: CASSPGQGYQPQHF. The DNA for the CDR3 is TGTGCCAGCTCACCGGGACAGGGGTATCAGCCCCAGCATTTT.

The chain uses TRBV5-1 and TRBJ2-5; D is perhaps TRBD2 (6 bases). V was cut by 3 bases and J by 4 bases, with 16 bases left in between. Germline V gene data show CDR1 as SGHRS and CDR2 as YFSETQ. The CDR3 has 15 residues. The DNA for the CDR3 is TGCGCCAGCAGCTCGATCGGGGGAGGTAGAGAGACCCAGTACTTC. Its protein is CASSSIGGGRETQYF.

V usage is TRBV7-6 and J usage is TRBJ2-2; 7 bases align to TRBD2. Germline V CDR1 and CDR2: SGHVS, FNYEAQ. The CDR3 has 17 residues. V shed 1 base and J 5 bases; nucleotides not matched to a gene: 10. The CDR3, as DNA: TGTGCCAGCAGCTTAGGATTCTTGACTAGCCAGACCGGGGAGCTGTTTTTT. Its translation: CASSLGFLTSQTGELFF.

This clone was observed a handful of times. The rearrangement joins TRBV7-9 to TRBJ2-3; TRBD1 matches at 8 bases. Germline trimming cut 7 bases from V and 4 bases from J; bases unmatched to any gene: 10. The germline V gene has CDR1 SEHNR and CDR2 FQNEAQ (reference sequence). This CDR3 has 15 amino acids. CDR3 loop: CASTPGTGDSDTQYF. Written as DNA, the CDR3 is TGTGCCAGCACCCCCGGGACAGGAGATTCAGATACGCAGTATTTT. Variable domain in full (rest from reference TRBV7-9 and TRBJ2-3): DTGVSQNPRHKITKRGQNVTFRCDPISEHNRLYWYRQTLGQGPEFLTYFQNEAQLEKSRLLSDRFSAERPKGSFSTLEIQRTEQGDSAMYLCASTPGTGDSDTQYFGPGTRLTVL.

This chain connects TRBV6-6 to TRBJ2-7; no firm D call. V lost 8 bases and J lost 3, with 11 bases in between. This CDR3 is built from 12 residues. CDR1 and CDR2 from the germline V gene are MNHNY and SVGAGI (reference sequence). CDR3 bases: TGTGCCAGCGGTGGAACAGTCTACGAGCAGTACTTC. As protein: CASGGTVYEQYF.

The chain is built from TRBV6-5 and TRBJ1-5; a possible D gene is TRBD1 (5 bases). Germline assignment: CDR1 MNHEY and CDR2 SVGAGI. The CDR3 is 14 amino acids. V lost 6 bases and J lost 0, with 9 bases in between. The CDR3 protein is CASSRDYSNQPQHF. CDR3 nucleotides: TGTGCCAGCAGCCGGGACTATAGCAATCAGCCCCAGCATTTT.

V usage is TRBV11-2 and J usage is TRBJ1-2; no firm D call. Deletions cut 1 base from V and 4 bases from J, with 10 bases between. This CDR3 contains 14 residues. Germline V CDR1 and CDR2: SGHAT, FQNNGV. The CDR3 DNA reads TGTGCCAGCAGCTTAGGAGATATTCGCTATGGCTACACCTTC. Residues: CASSLGDIRYGYTF.

The chain employs TRBV27 and TRBJ2-1, with 8 bases matching TRBD2. The trim removed 8 bases at V and 5 bases at J, leaving 5 bases unmatched. This CDR3 has 13 amino acids. Germline values: CDR1 MNHEY, CDR2 SMNVEV (reference sequence). CDR3 residues: CASCVAGHNEQFF. In nucleotides, the CDR3 is TGTGCCAGCTGCGTAGCGGGACACAATGAGCAGTTCTTC.

This clone was counted only a few times. This rearrangement joins TRBV9 to TRBJ1-2, with TRBD1 identical over 8 bases. Losses at the gene ends were 3 bases for V and 6 bases for J; bases not matched to a gene: 16. The CDR3 spans 17 residues. Germline V gives CDR1 SGDLS, CDR2 YYNGEE. The CDR3 sequence is CASSAEGSLLQGDGYTF. DNA for the CDR3: TGTGCCAGCAGCGCAGAGGGGAGCCTCCTACAGGGGGATGGCTACACCTTC.

The gene calls are TRBV6-5 and TRBJ2-3, with 8 positions matching TRBD1. V shed 10 bases, J shed 8 bases, and the junction held 11 bases outside the gene matches. Germline V gene data show CDR1 as MNHEY and CDR2 as SVGAGI. CDR3 length equals 13 residues. For the CDR3, the DNA is TGTGCCACCGCACAGGGGGTTCCCCTTACGCAGTATTTT. Its translation is CATAQGVPLTQYF.

This clone was detected only a few times. The gene calls are TRBV9 and TRBJ2-5; weak D call: TRBD2 (7 bases). Trimming shortened V by 4 bases and J by 1 base, and 14 bases separated the two germline ends. This CDR3 region has 15 residues. The germline V gene has CDR1 SGDLS and CDR2 YYNGEE. The CDR3 spells CASSQGRGFQETQYF. CDR3 nucleotides: TGTGCCAGCAGCCAGGGGAGGGGTTTCCAAGAGACCCAGTACTTC.

The chain employs TRBV4-2 and TRBJ2-3; 10 bases line up with TRBD2. Trimming removed 4 bases from V and 1 base from J; junction bases left unmatched: 23. The CDR3 extends over 22 amino acids. The germline gives CDR1 LGHNA, CDR2 YNFKEQ. The CDR3 DNA sequence: TGTGCCAGCAGCCGGAACCTCCCCCACGGACTAGCGGCCCCAAGGGGCACAGATACGCAGTATTTT. Amino acid sequence: CASSRNLPHGLAAPRGTDTQYF.

The table lists this clone with a few counts. The J gene is TRBJ1-1, the V gene TRBV6-5, with D possibly TRBD1 on 5 matching bases. Looked up from germline, CDR1 is MNHEY and CDR2 is SVGAGI. This CDR3 region has 13 residues. Trimming pared 2 bases from V and 7 bases from J, leaving 11 bases between. The CDR3, as DNA: TGTGCCAGCAGTTACGAACTGGGACTTGAAGCTTTCTTT. Its protein is CASSYELGLEAFF.

The J gene is TRBJ1-1, the V gene TRBV4-1, with TRBD1 identical over 9 bases. Germline loops: CDR1 MGHRA, CDR2 YSYEKL. This CDR3 has 16 residues. V dropped 4 bases and J dropped 2; count of bases not matched to a gene: 8. CDR3 nucleotides: TGCGCCAGCAGCCCACGGACAGGGGCGTTAAACACTGAAGCTTTCTTT. Its translation is CASSPRTGALNTEAFF.

This clone turned up a few times. The chain employs TRBV2 and TRBJ2-7, with 9 bases lining up with TRBD2. The CDR3 is 15 amino acids. J lost 6 bases, V lost 4 bases, and 10 bases had no gene match. CDR1 is SNHLY and CDR2 is FYNNEI in the germline V gene. The DNA of the CDR3 is TGTGCCAGCAGTGGATCAACTAGCGGGCCTGGCGAGCAGTACTTC. Residues: CASSGSTSGPGEQYF.

V gene TRBV2 combines with J gene TRBJ1-5; 7 positions match TRBD1. The germline V gene has CDR1 SNHLY and CDR2 FYNNEI. V was clipped by 6 bases and J by 4 bases; unmatched bases: 12. This CDR3 is 16 amino acids long. For the CDR3, the DNA is TGTGCCAGCAGCAAAGGGGAACACAGGGGTAATCAGCCCCAGCATTTT. Protein sequence: CASSKGEHRGNQPQHF.

The J gene is TRBJ2-2, the V gene TRBV11-2, with D possibly matching TRBD1 (6 bases). The CDR3 contains 16 residues. Germline CDR1 reads SGHAT; CDR2 reads FQNNGV. Trimming removed 0 bases from V and 4 bases from J, with 12 bases in between. In DNA form, the CDR3 reads TGTGCCAGCAGCTTAGATCTGAGGACAGTCACCGGGGAGCTGTTTTTT. This gives the protein CASSLDLRTVTGELFF.

J is TRBJ2-7 and V is TRBV27; D might be TRBD2 (5 bases). CDR1 MNHEY and CDR2 SMNVEV come from the germline V gene (reference sequence). The CDR3 has 17 residues. Trimming shortened V by 0 bases and J by 5 bases, and 20 bases separated the two germline ends. The CDR3 is CASSLSTPRRPWDEQYF. CDR3 bases: TGTGCCAGCAGTTTATCTACCCCGCGGAGGCCCTGGGACGAGCAGTACTTC.

This clone was counted a few times. This chain links TRBV4-2 with TRBJ2-7; TRBD1 might be the D (5 bases). The V end lost 0 bases, the J end lost 0 bases, and 15 bases lay between the germline ends. The CDR3 length is 17 residues. Germline CDR1 LGHNA, CDR2 YNFKEQ. The CDR3 loop reads CASSQDSSGYGSYEQYF. CDR3 DNA sequence: TGTGCCAGCAGCCAAGATTCTTCAGGGTATGGCTCCTACGAGCAGTACTTC.

This sequence joins TRBV4-3 and TRBJ2-1, with D maybe TRBD1 (6 bases). Trimming removed 1 base from V and 8 bases from J, with 9 bases in between. This CDR3 region has 13 residues. Germline CDR1 reads LGHNA; CDR2 reads YSLEER. In DNA form, the CDR3 reads TGCGCCAGCAGCCAAGTGAGGGGGTATGAGCAGTTCTTC. It yields the protein CASSQVRGYEQFF.

The CDR3 bases are TGTGCCAGCTCACCATCTGTTGGAGGCCTGAGCTCCTACGAGCAGTACTTC. Translation gives CASSPSVGGLSSYEQYF. The chain recombines TRBV18 with TRBJ2-7; a possible D gene is TRBD2 (5 bases). The length of the CDR3 is 17 residues. V was cut by 2 bases and J by 0 bases, with 17 bases left in between. Germline values: CDR1 KGHSH, CDR2 LQKENI.

In its sample, this clone was seen once. The gene calls are TRBV10-3 and TRBJ2-1; TRBD2 might be the D (5 bases). V lost 5 bases and J 7 bases, leaving 24 bases between the germline ends. The CDR3 runs to 17 residues. CDR1 ENHRY and CDR2 SYGVKD come from the germline V gene. CDR3 in amino acids: CAISMSGTTPPLNEQFF. The CDR3 nucleotides are TGTGCCATCAGTATGAGCGGAACCACACCCCCATTGAATGAGCAGTTCTTC.

This clone was seen only a few times. The V call is TRBV28, the J call TRBJ1-5, with 7 bases matching TRBD1. Germline assignment: CDR1 MDHEN and CDR2 SYDVKM. V lost 10 bases and J lost 1; bases outside the gene matches: 4. The CDR3 loop spans 13 amino acids. The CDR3 sequence: CATTRGSNQPQHF. CDR3 DNA: TGTGCCACCACCAGGGGGAGCAATCAGCCCCAGCATTTT.

This clone rates as large. The chain has TRBV9 and TRBJ2-6; TRBD1 matches at 10 bases. Germline loops: CDR1 SGDLS, CDR2 YYNGEE. Trimming cost V 5 bases and J 1 base; bases outside gene matches: 6. This CDR3 contains 17 residues. The DNA for the CDR3 is TGTGCCAGCAGTGACCCGGGACAGGGGTCTGGGGCCAACGTCCTGACTTTC. Translated: CASSDPGQGSGANVLTF.